The 14 T cell receptor beta chains listed next were all sequenced from one sample in a study of regulatory T cells in long-lasting Graves disease. The time point: persistent/refractory GD, antithyroid drugs over 5 years with positive TRAb. Construction of the TCR library relied on RNA isolated from PBMCs. The TCR beta library used iRepertoire HTBI primers with Arm-PCR amplification of CDR3. TCRdb reprocessed the multiplex PCR reads with MiXCR, giving one entry per CDR3 protein. The data show 350,000 to 500,000 distinct CDR3 sequences, around 23% seen once. Here the sequenced sample was peripheral blood mononuclear cells (PBMCs), taken when the disease was refractory, from a patient treated with antithyroid drugs. Receptor source: a female donor with Graves disease.

V and J are TRBV18 and TRBJ2-7; D is unresolved. Deletions cut 4 bases from V and 6 bases from J, with 22 bases between. The CDR3 consists of 16 residues. CDR1 and CDR2 from the germline V gene are KGHSH and LQKENI. The CDR3 reads CASSRSLAPAVGEQYF. The DNA of the CDR3 is TGTGCCAGCTCACGATCGTTGGCCCCCGCCGTGGGCGAGCAGTACTTC.

This clonotype has ten or more counts. The J gene is TRBJ1-4, the V gene TRBV3-1; no clear D gene. CDR3 length equals 14 residues. Trimming shortened V by 1 base and J by 8 bases, and 11 bases separated the two germline ends. Per germline, CDR1 LGHDT and CDR2 YNNKEL (reference sequence). CDR3 residues: CASSQGVRMEKLFF. In DNA form, the CDR3 reads TGTGCCAGCAGCCAAGGTGTACGGATGGAAAAACTGTTTTTT. Using reference TRBV3-1 and TRBJ1-4 for the parts outside the CDR3, the full variable domain is DTAVSQTPKYLVTQMGNDKSIKCEQNLGHDTMYWYKQDSKKFLKIMFSYNNKELIINETVPNRFSPKSPDKAHLNLHINSLELGDSAVYFCASSQGVRMEKLFFGSGTQLSVL.

This clonotype was detected ten times or more. CDR3 sequence: CATSRDGGRSGYTF. CDR3 coding DNA: TGTGCCACCAGCAGAGATGGGGGCCGATCAGGCTACACCTTC. This chain uses TRBV15 with TRBJ1-2, with a possible D match to TRBD1 (6 bases). This CDR3 has 14 residues. V shed 0 bases and J shed 8 bases, with 13 bases lying between them. Germline values: CDR1 LNHNV, CDR2 YYDKDF (reference sequence). Full variable domain (remainder filled in from reference TRBV15 and TRBJ1-2): DAMVIQNPRYQVTQFGKPVTLSCSQTLNHNVMYWYQQKSSQAPKLLFHYYDKDFNNEADTPDNFQSRRPNTSFCFLDIRSPGLGDTAMYLCATSRDGGRSGYTFGSGTRLTVV.

The rearrangement links TRBV10-3 to TRBJ1-1; tentative D call: TRBD1 (6 bases). The germline V gene encodes CDR1 ENHRY and CDR2 SYGVKD. CDR3 size: 17 residues. V gave up 0 bases and J gave up 4 bases, with 18 bases separating them. The CDR3 nucleotides read TGTGCCATCAGTGAGTCGGGATATCACAGGGTAGTCACTGAAGCTTTCTTT. Its protein is CAISESGYHRVVTEAFF.

The chain joins TRBV30 to TRBJ2-2, with D possibly TRBD2 on 6 matching bases. Germline CDR1 GTSNPN, CDR2 SVGIG (reference sequence). V lost 5 bases and J 6 bases, leaving 19 bases between the germline ends. CDR3 length: 15 amino acids. The CDR3 here is CAWRGVGTPAGELFF. CDR3 sequence (DNA): TGTGCCTGGCGCGGGGTTGGGACCCCGGCCGGGGAGCTGTTTTTT.

This clonotype was observed a single time. The CDR3 DNA sequence: TGTGCCACCAGCAGAGATTTGGTAGATACGCAGTATTTT. Amino acid sequence: CATSRDLVDTQYF. The rearrangement links TRBV15 to TRBJ2-3, with D unresolved. With 0 bases removed from V and 5 bases from J, the gap between germline ends came to 6 bases. CDR3 length: 13 residues. CDR1 is LNHNV and CDR2 is YYDKDF in the germline V gene (reference sequence).

This clonotype has at least ten counts. J is TRBJ2-7 and V is TRBV12-3 or TRBV12-4; D gene ambiguous. The CDR3 has 13 residues. The V end lost 4 bases, the J end lost 5 bases, and 12 bases lay between the germline ends. CDR3 coding DNA: TGTGCCAGCAGTTATACCTCCCTGGACGAGCAGTACTTC. Translation gives CASSYTSLDEQYF.

This clonotype has a count of ten or more. The gene calls are TRBV12-3 or TRBV12-4 and TRBJ1-1, with 8 bases identical to TRBD1. The CDR3 spans 13 residues. The V segment lost 6 bases and the J segment 5 bases; nucleotides outside the gene matches: 5. In DNA form, the CDR3 reads TGTGCCAGCAGCCAGGGGGCATTGACTGAAGCTTTCTTT. It translates to CASSQGALTEAFF.

This clonotype was counted at least ten times. The V call is TRBV29-1, the J call TRBJ2-7, with TRBD1 matching 7 bases. The V gene end was trimmed by 5 bases and the J gene end by 3 bases; junction bases not matched to a gene: 7. Looked up from germline, CDR1 is SQVTM and CDR2 is ANQGSEA. This CDR3 has 13 residues. In DNA form, the CDR3 reads TGCAGCGTTTCCGACAGGGTTATCTACGAGCAGTACTTC. Translating it yields CSVSDRVIYEQYF.

This clonotype was counted at least ten times. The chain links TRBV28 to TRBJ1-1; the match to TRBD1 covers 7 bases. The CDR3 totals 13 residues. The germline CDR1 and CDR2 sequences are MDHEN and SYDVKM. V gave up 2 bases and J gave up 6 bases; unmatched junction bases: 3. This CDR3 reads CASSLHRGAEAFF. CDR3 sequence (DNA): TGTGCCAGCAGTTTACACAGGGGTGCTGAAGCTTTCTTT.

This clonotype was seen at least ten times. This chain uses TRBV4-1 with TRBJ1-2; a weak D match, TRBD1 (5 bases). Trimming left V 0 bases short and J 1 base short, with 12 bases between. The germline CDR1 and CDR2 sequences are MGHRA and YSYEKL. The CDR3 length is 16 residues. Here the CDR3 DNA reads TGCGCCAGCAGCCAAGAGGGGGGTGTCCTTAACTATGGCTACACCTTC. This sequence encodes CASSQEGGVLNYGYTF.

A few counts support this clonotype. The chain couples TRBV7-9 to TRBJ1-1, with D possibly matching TRBD1 (5 bases). The CDR3 length is 12 residues. Trimming pared 5 bases from V and 8 bases from J, leaving 12 bases between. Looked up from germline, CDR1 is SEHNR and CDR2 is FQNEAQ (reference sequence). CDR3 sequence: CASSPRGEEAFF. CDR3 sequence (DNA): TGTGCCAGCAGCCCTCGGGGGGAGGAAGCTTTCTTT.

Ten or more counts support this clonotype. V is TRBV28 and J is TRBJ2-2; possibly TRBD1 for D (5 bases). Deletions cut 2 bases from V and 6 bases from J, with 10 bases between. Germline V gene data show CDR1 as MDHEN and CDR2 as SYDVKM. The CDR3 is 14 residues long. The CDR3 coding sequence is TGTGCCAGCAGTTTAACCAGGGTGGCCGGGGAGCTGTTTTTT. This encodes CASSLTRVAGELFF.

This clonotype has at least ten counts. The chain recombines TRBV2 with TRBJ2-7; 7 bases agree with TRBD2. Per germline, CDR1 SNHLY and CDR2 FYNNEI. Germline trimming cut 1 base from V and 3 bases from J; bases unmatched to any gene: 6. The CDR3 is 15 amino acids. CDR3 protein: CASSEGGGINYEQYF. CDR3 in DNA: TGTGCCAGCAGTGAAGGGGGGGGGATCAACTACGAGCAGTACTTC. Complete variable domain (other parts from reference TRBV2 and TRBJ2-7): EPEVTQTPSHQVTQMGQEVILRCVPISNHLYFYWYRQILGQKVEFLVSFYNNEISEKSEIFDDQFSVERPDGSNFTLKIRSTKLEDSAMYFCASSEGGGINYEQYFGPGTRLTVT.